The 15 T cell receptor beta chains in this list originate from one sample, sequenced in a study of CD8+CD57+ T cells in acquired aplastic anemia. Flow cytometry had shown expanded CD8+CD57+ cells in the patients chosen for sequencing. Genomic DNA provided the template from which TCR beta VDJ and CDR3 profiles were obtained. Each CDR3 protein is one row after TCRdb ran MiXCR on the reads. This sample has about 260,000 distinct CDR3 sequences, with around 82% found just once. Input material: sorted CD4+, CD8+, or CD8+CD57+ T cells (not recorded which) from PBMCs. Every receptor here comes from a human donor with aplastic anemia.

The count of this clonotype is one. V and J are TRBV2 and TRBJ2-1, with D maybe TRBD2 (6 bases). This CDR3 is built from 17 residues. Per germline, CDR1 SNHLY and CDR2 FYNNEI. V shed 6 bases and J shed 15 bases, with 33 bases lying between them. In nucleotides, the CDR3 is TGTGCCAGCAGAGGGACTCCCGTCGTCTTGAACACTGATGCTTTGTTCTTC. The encoded protein is CASRGTPVVLNTDALFF.

This clonotype was found many times. The rearrangement uses TRBV7-8 and TRBJ2-1; 7 bases fit TRBD1. This CDR3 comprises 16 residues. After removal of 3 bases from V and 13 bases from J, the junction contained 18 bases not matched to a gene. CDR1 SGHVS and CDR2 FQNEAQ come from the germline V gene. CDR3 protein: CASSFHPDGTALSQFF. The CDR3 DNA is TGTGCCAGCAGCTTTCATCCAGACGGGACAGCCCTTTCCCAGTTCTTC. The whole variable domain, filled in from reference TRBV7-8 and TRBJ2-1, reads GAGVSQSPRYKVAKRGQDVALRCDPISGHVSLFWYQQALGQGPEFLTYFQNEAQLDKSGLPSDRFFAERPEGSVSTLKIQRTQQEDSAVYLCASSFHPDGTALSQFFGPGTRLTVL.

The chain has TRBV20-1 and TRBJ1-6; D perhaps matches TRBD1 (6 bases). Germline V gene sequence: CDR1 DFQATT, CDR2 SNEGSKA (reference sequence). V dropped 1 base and J dropped 8 bases, with 15 bases sitting between them. The CDR3 runs 15 residues. The CDR3 region is CSARARETGDSPLHF. The CDR3 coding sequence is TGCAGTGCTAGAGCGCGTGAGACAGGTGATTCACCCCTCCACTTT.

Of note for this clonotype: An end of the junction differs from the germline gene, which may be a read error. The rearrangement joins TRBV7-9 to TRBJ2-5, with 8 bases lining up with TRBD1. Germline CDR1 is SEHNR and CDR2 is FQNEAQ (reference sequence). The CDR3 consists of 14 residues. DNA for the CDR3: TGTGCCAGCAGCCCCGGGACAGGCGATCACACAGATTCGTTC. Translated: CASSPGTGDHTDSF.

The chain joins TRBV30 to TRBJ1-5; D is uncertain. Per germline, CDR1 GTSNPN and CDR2 SVGIG (reference sequence). Trimming removed 3 bases from V and 3 bases from J, with 9 bases in between. The CDR3 is 13 amino acids. The CDR3 DNA reads TGTGCCTGGAGGGAGGGTTACAATCAGCCCCAGCATTTT. This encodes CAWREGYNQPQHF.

The chain joins TRBV2 to TRBJ2-7; D possibly corresponds to TRBD2 (5 bases). CDR3 size: 17 residues. Trimming removed 7 bases at V and 8 bases at J, with 30 bases between. CDR1 is SNHLY and CDR2 is FYNNEI in the germline V gene. CDR3 nucleotides: TGTGCCAGCACGTACGGACCGGGATATAGCAATCAGCCCCAGCAGTACTTC. Translation: CASTYGPGYSNQPQQYF.

This clonotype was recorded once. V and J are TRBV7-6 and TRBJ2-1; a possible D gene is TRBD1 (6 bases). Germline CDR1 SGHVS, CDR2 FNYEAQ. Deletions cut 5 bases from V and 16 bases from J, with 27 bases between. The CDR3 covers 15 residues. CDR3: CASSQGSSYEQYVFF. The CDR3 bases are TGTGCCAGCAGCCAGGGGAGCTCCTACGAGCAGTACGTCTTCTTC.

J is TRBJ2-6 and V is TRBV2, with D tentatively TRBD1 or TRBD2 (5 bases each). Trimming took 8 bases from V and 16 from J, leaving 30 bases between them. CDR1 SNHLY and CDR2 FYNNEI come from the germline V gene. This CDR3 spans 16 amino acids. The CDR3 region has the DNA TGTGCCAGCGGGGACGCGGGCACAGATACGCAGTACTTTCTGACTTTC. This gives the protein CASGDAGTDTQYFLTF.

Comments on this clonotype: At one boundary the junction diverges from the germline segment, which might be a read error. The V gene is TRBV9, the J gene TRBJ2-3; 8 nucleotides match TRBD2. CDR3 size: 14 residues. Per the germline V gene, CDR1 is SGDLS and CDR2 is YYNGEE. CDR3 in amino acids: CASSLIAGSYYHDF. The CDR3 coding sequence is TGTGCCAGCAGCCTTATAGCGGGAAGCTACTACCATGATTTT.

CDR3 in amino acids: CASSNGQGSQETQLTF. For the CDR3, the DNA is TGTGCCAGCAGCAATGGACAGGGGTCTCAAGAGACCCAGCTGACTTTC. The chain joins TRBV7-2 to TRBJ2-6, with 9 bases aligning to TRBD1. V dropped 5 bases and J dropped 16; count of bases not matched to a gene: 18. This CDR3 comprises 16 residues. Germline-derived CDR1 and CDR2 are SGHTA and FQGNSA.

The chain combines TRBV9 with TRBJ2-1; D unclear. The CDR3 has 16 residues. Trimming took 1 base from V and 3 from J, leaving 14 bases between them. Per the germline V gene, CDR1 is SGDLS and CDR2 is YYNGEE. This CDR3 reads CASSVTTETHYNEQFF. As DNA, the CDR3 is TGTGCCAGCAGCGTAACCACAGAGACGCACTACAATGAGCAGTTCTTC.

CDR3 nucleotides: TGTGCCATCAGGGCGGAAACGAACACTGAAGCTTTCTTT. This codes for CAIRAETNTEAFF. The chain recombines TRBV10-3 with TRBJ1-1; the D is unclear. The CDR3 extends over 13 amino acids. Per germline, CDR1 ENHRY and CDR2 SYGVKD. V was pared by 6 bases and J by 1 base, with 9 bases between.

In the case of this clonotype: A junction end diverges from the germline sequence, so it may reflect a read error. The rearrangement joins TRBV19 to TRBJ2-7, with D unresolved. This CDR3 has 14 residues. Germline lookup yields CDR1 LNHDA and CDR2 SQIVND (reference sequence). In DNA, the CDR3 is TGTGCCAGTAGTACCCAGAAGGGCACCCACGAGCAATACTTC. It specifies CASSTQKGTHEQYF.

Concerning this clonotype itself: A read error is likely, as this CDR3 ends without the conserved phenylalanine or tryptophan. The chain carries TRBV20-1 and TRBJ2-7; D is tentatively TRBD1 or TRBD2 (5 bases each). Trimming shortened V by 0 bases and J by 2 bases, and 20 bases separated the two germline ends. The CDR3 runs 17 residues. Per germline, CDR1 DFQATT and CDR2 SNEGSKA (reference sequence). The CDR3 is CSARDPSHGTEPYEQYS. In DNA form, the CDR3 reads TGCAGTGCTAGAGATCCCTCCCACGGGACGGAACCCTACGAGCAGTACTCC.

The rearrangement joins TRBV10-2 to TRBJ2-7, with 7 bases fitting TRBD1. Trimming removed 2 bases from V and 5 bases from J; junction bases left unmatched: 6. CDR1 and CDR2 (germline): WSHSY, SAAADI. The CDR3 consists of 14 residues. This CDR3 reads CASSEPWTGNEQYF. The CDR3 DNA is TGCGCCAGCAGTGAGCCCTGGACAGGTAACGAGCAGTACTTC.